This T cell receptor (beta chain) is drawn from a study of identical twins. It was template switching that added a universal primer site, and there were unique molecular identifiers on the cDNA. MiXCR was run by TCRdb on the 5' RACE reads, yielding one entry per CDR3 protein. The data contain more than 200,000 distinct CDR3 sequences, less than 9.5% of them singletons. CDR3 length: 13 residues. V lost 6 bases to trimming and J lost 1 base, with 9 bases between them. Healthy Caucasians, and only they, were the donors. There are many counts of this clonotype. The sequenced sample consisted of memory (CD45RO+) T cells sorted from blood. The genes are TRBV12-3 or TRBV12-4 and TRBJ1-1; possible D gene TRBD1, 6 bases. The origin of this receptor is a young woman in good health. The CDR3 bases are TGTGCCAGCAGACGAGGGGGGAACACTGAAGCTTTCTTT. Translated: CASRRGGNTEAFF.